This T cell receptor (beta chain) was observed in a study of spatial heterogeneity in lung cancer. Germline CDR1 is LNHDA and CDR2 is SQIVND (reference sequence). This CDR3 spans 17 amino acids. V was pared by 7 bases and J by 7 bases, with 25 bases between. Each CDR3 protein is one row after TCRdb ran MiXCR on the 5' RACE reads. The sample shows about 44,000 distinct CDR3 sequences, roughly 13% of them seen only once. The time point was: sample taken at primary tumor resection. No cell sorting; template was whole RNA from tumor, lung tissue or PBMC. The donors comprised some 78 untreated early-stage non-small cell lung cancer patients. Study-level results: Follow-up blood showed ubiquitous expanded tumor TCRs less than blood at resection did.

Worth noting for this clonotype: Its antigen is as yet unknown.

The chain combines TRBV19 with TRBJ1-4; tentatively, D is TRBD1 (6 bases). This TCR was recovered from a male donor with early-stage non-small cell lung cancer. The sample here was PBMCs, taken at surgery. As DNA, the CDR3 is TGTGCCAGTACCCCGGGGGCAGGGGACCGAGGCGGTGAAAAACTGTTTTTT. As protein: CASTPGAGDRGGEKLFF.